The 27 T cell receptor beta chains listed next were all sequenced from one sample in a study of beta chain features in type 1 diabetes (dated by TCRdb to 2016 to 2018). Antigens of these TCRs are unknown. Summary of the overall study and its limitations: A moderate but significant shortening of TCRB CDR3 length was observed in type 1 diabetes patients in all four CD4+ subsets.

Libraries came from the immunoSEQ multiplex PCR assay. The entire isolated RNA was reverse transcribed using the High Capacity cDNA Reverse Transcription Kit, and thus expressed TCRB transcripts were sequenced. Here the immuneACCESS table is served through TCRdb, limited to in-frame sequences with V and J called. Missing clones are a known gap in these copies; in checked studies unresolved V genes cover under half, and the rest lacks a known reason. For this sample there are a few hundred thousand clones; 8.5% to 10% appear just once. The ten most abundant clones make up 0.45% to 0.65% of the sample. Sequenced: central memory CD4+ T cells from blood. These receptors originate from a man aged 25 to 45 with type 1 diabetes.

This clone has just a few counts. The genes are TRBV9 and TRBJ2-7, with D unresolved. V shed 1 base and J shed 3 bases, with 14 bases lying between them. This CDR3 spans 15 amino acids. In germline, CDR1 is SGDLS, CDR2 YYNGEE. The CDR3 DNA reads as TGTGCCAGCAGCGTATCTCGAGCGCAACACTACGAGCAGTACTTC. The encoded protein is CASSVSRAQHYEQYF.

This clone turned up a few times. V gene TRBV28 combines with J gene TRBJ2-5, with D perhaps matching TRBD2 (7 bases). The DNA end is a closer match to TRBJ2-7, so the J assignment may be wrong. Germline V gene sequence: CDR1 MDHEN, CDR2 SYDVKM. The CDR3 loop spans 14 amino acids. This CDR3 is CASTPGGASSEQYF. The CDR3 DNA reads as TGTGCCAGCACCCCGGGGGGCGCAAGTTCCGAGCAGTACTTC.

This clone was observed at least ten times. The chain joins TRBV2 to TRBJ2-4; D possibly corresponds to TRBD2 (6 bases). The V gene's germline CDR1 is SNHLY and CDR2 FYNNEI. CDR3 length: 14 residues. Deletions cut 5 bases from V and 5 bases from J, with 13 bases between. CDR3 sequence reads: CASSMTRGENIQYF. CDR3 DNA sequence: TGTGCCAGCAGTATGACTAGGGGAGAAAACATTCAGTACTTC.

V usage is TRBV9 and J usage is TRBJ2-3, with D perhaps TRBD1 or TRBD2 (5 bases each). Trimming stripped 2 bases from V and 5 bases from J, with 21 bases between. The CDR3 loop spans 17 amino acids. Looked up from germline, CDR1 is SGDLS and CDR2 is YYNGEE. This chain's CDR3 is CASSVSFGGFNGDTQYF. In DNA form, the CDR3 reads TGTGCCAGCAGCGTTTCTTTTGGGGGATTTAATGGAGATACGCAGTATTTT. Using reference TRBV9 and TRBJ2-3 for the parts outside the CDR3, the full variable domain is DSGVTQTPKHLITATGQRVTLRCSPRSGDLSVYWYQQSLDQGLQFLIQYYNGEERAKGNILERFSAQQFPDLHSELNLSSLELGDSALYFCASSVSFGGFNGDTQYFGPGTRLTVL.

This clone showed up just a few times. The chain joins TRBV4-1 to TRBJ2-7; D may be TRBD1 (6 bases). V was cut by 0 bases and J by 4 bases, with 13 bases left in between. This CDR3 contains 15 residues. The germline V gene has CDR1 MGHRA and CDR2 YSYEKL. CDR3 protein: CASSQDGQNIYEQYF. The DNA of the CDR3 is TGCGCCAGCAGCCAAGATGGACAGAACATTTACGAGCAGTACTTC.

The J gene is TRBJ2-3, the V gene TRBV19, with TRBD1 matching 7 bases. Germline CDR1 reads LNHDA; CDR2 reads SQIVND (reference sequence). The junction had 3 bases not matched to a gene; V was cut back by 6 bases and J by 0 bases. The length of the CDR3 is 14 residues. The CDR3 is CASRATGSTDTQYF. The CDR3 DNA follows: TGTGCCAGTAGGGCGACAGGGAGCACAGATACGCAGTATTTT.

This clone was counted only a few times. The chain carries TRBV7-2 and TRBJ2-5, with 9 bases fitting TRBD1. This CDR3 comprises 14 residues. Germline V CDR1 and CDR2: SGHTA, FQGNSA. V dropped 5 bases and J dropped 3; count of bases not matched to a gene: 4. The CDR3 is CASSPTGGEETQYF. The CDR3 DNA reads as TGTGCCAGCAGCCCTACAGGGGGCGAAGAGACCCAGTACTTC.

This chain joins TRBV11-3 and TRBJ2-1; TRBD1 matches at 7 bases. Germline V lookup: CDR1 SGHNT, CDR2 YENEEA. Trimming removed 4 bases from V and 8 bases from J; junction bases left unmatched: 8. CDR3 length equals 14 residues. The CDR3 DNA is TGTGCCAGCAGCTCTATGTCAGGGGGAGATGAGCAGTTCTTC. Translated: CASSSMSGGDEQFF.

The gene calls are TRBV28 and TRBJ2-6, with TRBD2 as a possible D gene (6 bases). Germline V lookup: CDR1 MDHEN, CDR2 SYDVKM. The CDR3 contains 17 residues. Between the trimmed V and J ends, which lost 7 bases and 2 bases, there was a span of 18 bases. The CDR3 loop is CASTGGGFLAGANVLTF. The CDR3 region has the DNA TGTGCCAGCACCGGTGGAGGGTTCCTGGCTGGGGCCAACGTCCTGACTTTC.

This chain links TRBV28 with TRBJ1-5, with D unresolved. The germline V gene encodes CDR1 MDHEN and CDR2 SYDVKM. The CDR3 contains 16 residues. V gave up 6 bases and J gave up 2 bases, with 17 bases separating them. The CDR3 region has the DNA TGTGCCAGCAGCCCGAGTAATTGGCGGGGCAATCAGCCCCAGCATTTT. Translating it yields CASSPSNWRGNQPQHF. Full variable domain (outside the CDR3, taken from reference TRBV28 and TRBJ1-5): DVKVTQSSRYLVKRTGEKVFLECVQDMDHENMFWYRQDPGLGLRLIYFSYDVKMKEKGDIPEGYSVSREKKERFSLILESASTNQTSMYLCASSPSNWRGNQPQHFGDGTRLSIL.

This clone has a count of ten or more. The V call is TRBV7-9, the J call TRBJ2-3; perhaps TRBD2 as D (5 bases). The CDR3 totals 14 residues. Trimming shortened V by 5 bases and J by 4 bases, and 13 bases separated the two germline ends. Germline assignment: CDR1 SEHNR and CDR2 FQNEAQ (reference sequence). Here the CDR3 reads CASSVVGAADTQYF. In DNA, the CDR3 is TGTGCCAGCAGCGTAGTGGGAGCAGCAGATACGCAGTATTTT.

This clone was found a few times. This chain connects TRBV4-3 to TRBJ1-5; no clear D. Germline loops: CDR1 LGHNA, CDR2 YSLEER. V was cut by 0 bases and J by 5 bases, with 8 bases left in between. This CDR3 has 14 amino acids. The CDR3 reads CASSQEDGHQPQHF. The CDR3 nucleotides read TGCGCCAGCAGCCAAGAGGACGGTCATCAGCCCCAGCATTTT.

This clone has ten or more counts. The chain uses TRBV19 and TRBJ2-5; TRBD1 agrees at 7 bases. This CDR3 contains 14 residues. V shed 6 bases and J 7 bases; nucleotides not matched to a gene: 11. Germline CDR1 is LNHDA and CDR2 is SQIVND (reference sequence). CDR3 loop: CASSPGQHFGTQYF. CDR3 DNA sequence: TGTGCCAGTAGCCCGGGACAGCACTTTGGGACCCAGTACTTC.

DNA for the CDR3: TGTGCCAGCAGCTTAGCGCGTACTAGTATCGGGGCCGGCCAGTATTTT. Protein sequence: CASSLARTSIGAGQYF. The chain combines TRBV7-8 with TRBJ2-3; D assignment may be TRBD1 or TRBD2 (5 bases each). V gave up 0 bases and J gave up 12 bases, with 22 bases separating them. The CDR3 runs 16 residues. Per the germline V gene, CDR1 is SGHVS and CDR2 is FQNEAQ.

The gene calls are TRBV7-3 and TRBJ2-1, with D hard to call. Per the germline V gene, CDR1 is SGHTA and CDR2 is FQGTGA. The CDR3 has 14 residues. Trimming left V 3 bases short and J 5 bases short, with 11 bases between. CDR3 amino acids: CASSLLNSDNEQFF. The DNA of the CDR3 is TGTGCCAGCAGCTTGTTAAACAGCGACAATGAGCAGTTCTTC.

The chain is built from TRBV5-1 and TRBJ2-2; the D gene is possibly TRBD2 (6 bases). Per the germline V gene, CDR1 is SGHRS and CDR2 is YFSETQ. There are 14 residues in the CDR3. V lost 3 bases, J lost 4 bases, and 10 bases lay in between. CDR3 in DNA: TGCGCCAGCAGCTCACTGGAGGGCACCGGGGAGCTGTTTTTT. Protein sequence: CASSSLEGTGELFF. Based on the CDR3 plus reference TRBV5-1 and TRBJ2-2, the full variable domain is KAGVTQTPRYLIKTRGQQVTLSCSPISGHRSVSWYQQTPGQGLQFLFEYFSETQRNKGNFPGRFSGRQFSNSRSEMNVSTLELGDSALYLCASSSLEGTGELFFGEGSRLTVL.

This clone was observed many times. The rearrangement uses TRBV28 and TRBJ2-5, with a weak D call TRBD1 (8 bases). Trimming pared 8 bases from V and 5 bases from J, leaving 15 bases between. This CDR3 is built from 13 residues. CDR1 and CDR2 from the germline V gene are MDHEN and SYDVKM. CDR3 in amino acids: CASDDRGGETQYF. CDR3 bases: TGTGCCAGCGATGACAGGGGAGGGGAGACCCAGTACTTC.

The chain joins TRBV28 to TRBJ1-2, with D possibly being TRBD1 (6 bases). Trimming cost V 10 bases and J 3 bases, with 12 bases left between them. The germline gives CDR1 MDHEN, CDR2 SYDVKM. The CDR3 has 12 amino acids. The CDR3 sequence: CATEDSYYGYTF. In nucleotides, the CDR3 is TGTGCCACCGAGGACAGCTACTATGGCTACACCTTC.

The rearrangement joins TRBV23-1 to TRBJ2-5; maybe TRBD1 (6 bases). The J call may be incorrect, as the DNA end agrees better with TRBJ2-7. TRBV23-1 is classed as an ORF, of uncertain function. The CDR3 is 16 residues long. This CDR3 is CASSQSAGAGLDEQYF. CDR3 nucleotide sequence: TGCGCCAGCAGTCAATCGGCAGGGGCGGGTCTCGACGAGCAGTACTTC.

This clone was seen a few times. The V call is TRBV6-6, the J call TRBJ1-1; D is ambiguous. This CDR3 comprises 14 residues. CDR1 is MNHNY, CDR2 SVGAGI, per germline (reference sequence). V was pared by 6 bases and J by 1 base, with 12 bases between. The CDR3 nucleotides are TGTGCCAGCAGACCTGGGGTAACGAACACTGAAGCTTTCTTT. This codes for CASRPGVTNTEAFF.

This clone has just a few counts. It is likely a read error: a sequence one base away is far more abundant. Other nucleotide sequences in the sample specify the same CDR3. The chain carries TRBV18 and TRBJ2-6; D is uncertain. The CDR3 contains 14 residues. Trimming shortened V by 3 bases and J by 0 bases, and 3 bases separated the two germline ends. Germline CDR1 and CDR2: KGHSH and LQKENI. The CDR3 loop is CASSPASGANVLTF. CDR3 nucleotide sequence: TGTGCCAGCTCACCCGCCTCTGGGGCCAACGTCCTGACTTTC.

The chain employs TRBV11-2 and TRBJ2-1, with a weak D call TRBD2 (5 bases). The V end lost 3 bases, the J end lost 1 base, and 13 bases lay between the germline ends. Germline values: CDR1 SGHAT, CDR2 FQNNGV. The CDR3 length is 16 residues. In nucleotides, the CDR3 is TGTGCCAGCAGCTTGGGCGGGTCACGGTCCTACAATGAGCAGTTCTTC. This sequence encodes CASSLGGSRSYNEQFF.

The chain links TRBV30 to TRBJ1-2, with 10 bases fitting TRBD1. The germline CDR1 and CDR2 sequences are GTSNPN and SVGIG (reference sequence). The CDR3 totals 15 residues. V shed 2 bases and J 4 bases; nucleotides not matched to a gene: 7. CDR3 sequence reads: CAWSSPDRGSYGYTF. The CDR3 coding sequence is TGTGCCTGGAGTTCGCCGGACAGGGGGAGCTATGGCTACACCTTC.

This rearrangement joins TRBV6-6 to TRBJ2-1; D not resolved. Germline CDR1 and CDR2: MNHNY and SVGAGI (reference sequence). The V end lost 6 bases, the J end lost 5 bases, and 11 bases lay between the germline ends. The CDR3 contains 13 residues. CDR3 in amino acids: CASSPQRNNEQFF. In DNA form, the CDR3 reads TGTGCCAGCAGCCCCCAGCGTAACAATGAGCAGTTCTTC.

This chain joins TRBV6-4 and TRBJ2-1, with 11 bases aligning to TRBD2. J lost 4 bases, V lost 5 bases, and 7 bases had no gene match. The germline CDR1 and CDR2 sequences are MRHNA and SNTAGT. This CDR3 has 16 residues. The CDR3 sequence: CASSSQTSGRYNEQFF. The CDR3 DNA reads TGTGCCAGCAGTTCCCAAACTAGCGGGAGATACAATGAGCAGTTCTTC.

The chain combines TRBV7-2 with TRBJ1-1; 12 bases line up with TRBD1. The trim removed 5 bases at V and 5 bases at J, leaving 9 bases unmatched. This CDR3 comprises 16 residues. Germline CDR1 is SGHTA and CDR2 is FQGNSA. CDR3 nucleotides: TGTGCCAGCAGCCCAGGGACAGGGGGCTACGGAACTGAAGCTTTCTTT. Protein sequence: CASSPGTGGYGTEAFF.

The chain is built from TRBV11-1 and TRBJ2-5, with 10 bases that match TRBD2. Germline CDR1 and CDR2: SGHAT and FQDESV (reference sequence). V dropped 4 bases and J dropped 2; count of bases not matched to a gene: 4. This CDR3 contains 15 residues. This CDR3 is CASSSWTSGQETQYF. CDR3 nucleotides: TGTGCCAGCAGCTCCTGGACTAGCGGACAAGAGACCCAGTACTTC.